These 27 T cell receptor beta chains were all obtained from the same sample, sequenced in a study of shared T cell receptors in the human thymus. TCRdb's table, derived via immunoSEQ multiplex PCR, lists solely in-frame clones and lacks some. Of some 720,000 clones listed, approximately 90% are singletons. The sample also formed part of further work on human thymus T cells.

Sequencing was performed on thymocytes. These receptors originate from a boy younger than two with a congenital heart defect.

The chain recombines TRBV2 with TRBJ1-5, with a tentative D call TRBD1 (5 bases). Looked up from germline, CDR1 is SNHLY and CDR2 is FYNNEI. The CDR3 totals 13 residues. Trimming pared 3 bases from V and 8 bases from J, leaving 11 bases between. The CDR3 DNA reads TGTGCCAGCAGTGACCCCGGGGGGGAGCCCCAGCATTTT. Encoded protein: CASSDPGGEPQHF.

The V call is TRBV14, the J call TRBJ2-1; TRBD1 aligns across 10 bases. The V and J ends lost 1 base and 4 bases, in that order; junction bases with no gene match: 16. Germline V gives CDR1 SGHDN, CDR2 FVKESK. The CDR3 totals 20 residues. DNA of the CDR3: TGTGCCAGCAGCCAAGGTCGAGACCGAGCGGGACAGGGGAGTTACAATGAGCAGTTCTTC. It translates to CASSQGRDRAGQGSYNEQFF.

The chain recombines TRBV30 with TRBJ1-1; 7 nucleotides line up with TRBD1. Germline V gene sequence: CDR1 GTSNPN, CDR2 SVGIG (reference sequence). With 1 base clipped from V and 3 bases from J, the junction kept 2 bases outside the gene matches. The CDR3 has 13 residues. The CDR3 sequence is CAWSARGDTEAFF. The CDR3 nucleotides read TGTGCCTGGAGTGCCAGGGGGGACACTGAAGCTTTCTTT. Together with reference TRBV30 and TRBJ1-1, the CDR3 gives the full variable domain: SQTIHQWPATLVQPVGSPLSLECTVEGTSNPNLYWYRQAAGRGLQLLFYSVGIGQISSEVPQNLSASRPQDRQFILSSKKLLLSDSGFYLCAWSARGDTEAFFGQGTRLTVV.

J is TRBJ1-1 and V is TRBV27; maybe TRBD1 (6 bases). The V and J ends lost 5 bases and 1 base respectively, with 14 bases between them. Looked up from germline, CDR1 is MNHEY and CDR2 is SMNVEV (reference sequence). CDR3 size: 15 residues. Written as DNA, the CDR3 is TGTGCCAGCAGTGGCCGGGACATCTCGAACACTGAAGCTTTCTTT. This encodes CASSGRDISNTEAFF.

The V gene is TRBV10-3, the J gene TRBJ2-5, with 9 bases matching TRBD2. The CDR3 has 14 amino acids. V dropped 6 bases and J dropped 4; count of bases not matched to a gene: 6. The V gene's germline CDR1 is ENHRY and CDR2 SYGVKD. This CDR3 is CAISPAGGGETQYF. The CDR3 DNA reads TGTGCCATCAGCCCGGCGGGGGGGGGAGAGACCCAGTACTTC.

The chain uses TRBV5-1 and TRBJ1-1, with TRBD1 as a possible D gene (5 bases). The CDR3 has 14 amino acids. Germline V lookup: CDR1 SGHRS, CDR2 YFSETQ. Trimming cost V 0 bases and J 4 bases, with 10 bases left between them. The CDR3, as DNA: TGCGCCAGCAGCTTGGGGGGCCAAGGCACTGAAGCTTTCTTT. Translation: CASSLGGQGTEAFF. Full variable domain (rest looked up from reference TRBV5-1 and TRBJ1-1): KAGVTQTPRYLIKTRGQQVTLSCSPISGHRSVSWYQQTPGQGLQFLFEYFSETQRNKGNFPGRFSGRQFSNSRSEMNVSTLELGDSALYLCASSLGGQGTEAFFGQGTRLTVV.

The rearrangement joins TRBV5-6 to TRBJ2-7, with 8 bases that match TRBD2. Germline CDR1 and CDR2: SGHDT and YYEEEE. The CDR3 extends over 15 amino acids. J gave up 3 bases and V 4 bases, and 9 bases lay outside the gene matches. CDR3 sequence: CASSRLKRESYEQYF. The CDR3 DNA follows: TGTGCCAGCAGCCGCTTGAAGCGGGAGAGCTACGAGCAGTACTTC.

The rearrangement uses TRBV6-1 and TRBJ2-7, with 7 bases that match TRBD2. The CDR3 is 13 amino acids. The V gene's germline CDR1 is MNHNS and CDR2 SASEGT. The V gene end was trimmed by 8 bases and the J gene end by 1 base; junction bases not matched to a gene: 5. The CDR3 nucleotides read TGTGCCAGCGGGCTAGCGGAGTCCTACGAGCAGTACTTC. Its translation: CASGLAESYEQYF.

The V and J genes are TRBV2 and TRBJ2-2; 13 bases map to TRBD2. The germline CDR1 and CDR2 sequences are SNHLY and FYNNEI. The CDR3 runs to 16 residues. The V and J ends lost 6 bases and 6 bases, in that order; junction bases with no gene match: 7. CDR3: CASRGGLAGWSGELFF. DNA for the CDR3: TGTGCCAGCAGGGGGGGACTAGCGGGGTGGTCCGGGGAGCTGTTTTTT.

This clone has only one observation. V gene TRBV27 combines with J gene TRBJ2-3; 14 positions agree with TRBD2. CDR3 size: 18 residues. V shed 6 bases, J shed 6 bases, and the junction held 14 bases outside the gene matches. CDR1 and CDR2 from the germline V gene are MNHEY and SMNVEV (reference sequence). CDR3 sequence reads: CASSLGPTSGRVSDTQYF. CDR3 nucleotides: TGTGCCAGCAGCTTAGGCCCGACTAGCGGGAGGGTCTCGGATACGCAGTATTTT.

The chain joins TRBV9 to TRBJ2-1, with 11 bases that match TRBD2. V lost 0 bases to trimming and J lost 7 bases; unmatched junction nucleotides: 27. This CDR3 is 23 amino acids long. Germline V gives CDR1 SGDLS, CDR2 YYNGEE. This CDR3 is CASSVAPPPGTSGPGREFNEQFF. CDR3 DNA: TGTGCCAGCAGCGTAGCCCCTCCTCCAGGGACTAGCGGACCAGGGAGGGAATTTAATGAGCAGTTCTTC. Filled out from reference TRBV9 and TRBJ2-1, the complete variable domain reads DSGVTQTPKHLITATGQRVTLRCSPRSGDLSVYWYQQSLDQGLQFLIQYYNGEERAKGNILERFSAQQFPDLHSELNLSSLELGDSALYFCASSVAPPPGTSGPGREFNEQFFGPGTRLTVL.

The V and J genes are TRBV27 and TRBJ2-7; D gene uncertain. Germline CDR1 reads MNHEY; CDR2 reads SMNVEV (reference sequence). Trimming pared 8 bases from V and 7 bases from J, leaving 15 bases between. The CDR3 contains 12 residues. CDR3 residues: CASLSRVREQYF. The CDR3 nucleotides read TGTGCCAGCCTTTCACGGGTTCGGGAGCAGTACTTC.

The CDR3 loop reads CASSQYLAGNTDTQYF. CDR3 sequence (DNA): TGTGCCAGCAGCCAATATCTAGCGGGGAACACAGATACGCAGTATTTT. This chain joins TRBV4-2 and TRBJ2-3, with 9 bases fitting TRBD2. CDR1 is LGHNA and CDR2 is YNFKEQ in the germline V gene. This CDR3 is 16 amino acids long. The V segment lost 2 bases and the J segment 2 bases; nucleotides outside the gene matches: 5.

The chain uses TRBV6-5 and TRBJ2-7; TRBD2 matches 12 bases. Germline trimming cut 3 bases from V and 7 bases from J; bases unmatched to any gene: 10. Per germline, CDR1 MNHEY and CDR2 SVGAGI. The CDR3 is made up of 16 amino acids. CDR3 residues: CASSYNGLAGLAEQYF. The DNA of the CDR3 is TGTGCCAGCAGTTATAATGGACTAGCGGGACTGGCGGAGCAGTACTTC.

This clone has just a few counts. CDR3 bases: TGTGCCAGCAGTGAGGCGTTAGCGGAGGCGTTCTACAATGAGCAGTTCTTC. Protein product: CASSEALAEAFYNEQFF. The J gene is TRBJ2-1, the V gene TRBV6-1, with TRBD2 as a possible D gene (6 bases). V was clipped by 3 bases and J by 3 bases, with 18 bases between them. The CDR3 runs 17 residues. CDR1 and CDR2 from the germline V gene are MNHNS and SASEGT.

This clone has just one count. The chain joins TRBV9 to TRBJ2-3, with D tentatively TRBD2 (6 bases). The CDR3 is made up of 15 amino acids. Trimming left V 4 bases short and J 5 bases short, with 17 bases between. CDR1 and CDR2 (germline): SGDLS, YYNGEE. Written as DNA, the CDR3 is TGTGCCAGCAGCTCCACTAGCATGGAGGGAGATACGCAGTATTTT. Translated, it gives CASSSTSMEGDTQYF.

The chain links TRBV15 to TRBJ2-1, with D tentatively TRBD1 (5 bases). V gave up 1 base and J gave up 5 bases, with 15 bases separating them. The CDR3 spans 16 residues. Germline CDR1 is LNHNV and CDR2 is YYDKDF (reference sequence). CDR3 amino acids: CATSRGTQGPHNEQFF. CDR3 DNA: TGTGCCACCAGCAGAGGGACCCAGGGCCCCCACAATGAGCAGTTCTTC.

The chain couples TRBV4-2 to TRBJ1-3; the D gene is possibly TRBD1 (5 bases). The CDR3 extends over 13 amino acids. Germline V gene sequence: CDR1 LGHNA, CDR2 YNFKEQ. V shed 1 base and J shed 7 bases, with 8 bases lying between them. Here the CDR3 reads CASSQVAGNTIYF. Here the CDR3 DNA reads TGTGCCAGCAGCCAAGTGGCAGGGAACACCATATATTTT.

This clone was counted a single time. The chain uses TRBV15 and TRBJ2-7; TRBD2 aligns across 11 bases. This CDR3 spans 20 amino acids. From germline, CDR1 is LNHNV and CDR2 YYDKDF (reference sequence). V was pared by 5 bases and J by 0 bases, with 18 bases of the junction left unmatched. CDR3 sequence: CATSCTPGTASGGPSYEQYF. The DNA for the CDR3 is TGTGCCACCAGCTGTACCCCCGGGACGGCTAGCGGGGGGCCCTCCTACGAGCAGTACTTC.

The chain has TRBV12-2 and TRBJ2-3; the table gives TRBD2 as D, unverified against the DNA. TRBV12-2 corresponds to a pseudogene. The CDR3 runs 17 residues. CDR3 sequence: CASRLELAGDGADTQYF. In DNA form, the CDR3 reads TGTGCAAGTCGCTTAGAGTTAGCGGGAGATGGGGCAGATACGCAGTATTTT.

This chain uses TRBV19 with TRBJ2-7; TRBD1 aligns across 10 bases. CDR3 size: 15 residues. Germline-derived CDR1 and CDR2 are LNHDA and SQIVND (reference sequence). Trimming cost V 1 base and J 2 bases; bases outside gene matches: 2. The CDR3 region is CASSIVGTGAYEQYF. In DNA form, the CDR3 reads TGTGCCAGTAGTATAGTCGGGACAGGGGCCTACGAGCAGTACTTC.

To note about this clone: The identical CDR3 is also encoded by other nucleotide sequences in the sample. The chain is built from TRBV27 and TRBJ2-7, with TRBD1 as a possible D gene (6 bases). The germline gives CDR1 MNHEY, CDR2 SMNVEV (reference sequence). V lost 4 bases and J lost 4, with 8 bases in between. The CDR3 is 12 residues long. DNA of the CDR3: TGTGCCAGCAGTTCCACAGGGTACGAGCAGTACTTC. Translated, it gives CASSSTGYEQYF.

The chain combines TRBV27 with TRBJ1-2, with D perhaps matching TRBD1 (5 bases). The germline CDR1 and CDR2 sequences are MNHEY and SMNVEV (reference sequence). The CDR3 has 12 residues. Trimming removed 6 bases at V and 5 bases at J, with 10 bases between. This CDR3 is CASRARAYGYTF. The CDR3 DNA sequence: TGTGCCAGCAGGGCCAGGGCGTATGGCTACACCTTC.

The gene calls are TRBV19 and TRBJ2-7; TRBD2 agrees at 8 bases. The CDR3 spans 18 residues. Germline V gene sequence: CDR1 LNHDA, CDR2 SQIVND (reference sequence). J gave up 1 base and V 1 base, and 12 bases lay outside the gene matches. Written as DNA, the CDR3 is TGTGCCAGTAGTATAGGAATCGTACCGCGGGAGGAATCCTACGAGCAGTACTTC. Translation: CASSIGIVPREESYEQYF.

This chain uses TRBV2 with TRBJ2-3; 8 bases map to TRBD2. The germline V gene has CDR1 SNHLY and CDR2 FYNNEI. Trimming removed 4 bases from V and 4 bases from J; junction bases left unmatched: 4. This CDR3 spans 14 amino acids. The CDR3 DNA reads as TGTGCCAGCAGTGTATCAGCGGGAGCAGATACGCAGTATTTT. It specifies CASSVSAGADTQYF.

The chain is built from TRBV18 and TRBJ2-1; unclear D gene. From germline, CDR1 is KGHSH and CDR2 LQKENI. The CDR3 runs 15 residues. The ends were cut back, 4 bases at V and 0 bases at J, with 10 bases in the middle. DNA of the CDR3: TGTGCCAGCTCACTAAGCAAGAGCTCCTACAATGAGCAGTTCTTC. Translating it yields CASSLSKSSYNEQFF.

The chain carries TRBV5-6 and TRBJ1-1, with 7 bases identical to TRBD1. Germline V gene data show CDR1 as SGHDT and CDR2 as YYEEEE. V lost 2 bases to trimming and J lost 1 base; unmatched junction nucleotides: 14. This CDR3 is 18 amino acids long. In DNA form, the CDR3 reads TGTGCCAGCAGCTTCATAGGACAGGTACACCGGTCGAACACTGAAGCTTTCTTT. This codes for CASSFIGQVHRSNTEAFF.